The 10 T cell receptor beta chains in this list originate from one sample, sequenced in a study of control samples from healthy donors and cancer patients. Using immunoSEQ multiplex PCR, the repertoire was profiled, and TCRdb retains in-frame clones only, with some absent. This sample has 160,000 or so clones, with roughly 94% found just once. The sample comprised blood. These receptors were taken from a woman aged 40 to 50 in good health.

This chain links TRBV12-3 or TRBV12-4 with TRBJ2-6; D is undetermined. The CDR3 contains 13 residues. The V end lost 6 bases, the J end lost 1 base, and 4 bases lay between the germline ends. This CDR3 is CASSWSGANVLTF. CDR3 nucleotide sequence: TGTGCCAGCAGCTGGTCTGGGGCCAACGTCCTGACTTTC.

This chain uses TRBV6-2 or TRBV6-3 with TRBJ1-2; D unresolved. CDR3 size: 14 residues. Germline V gene sequence: CDR1 MNHEY, CDR2 SVGEGT. Trimming took 3 bases from V and 3 from J, leaving 11 bases between them. CDR3 nucleotide sequence: TGTGCCAGCAGTTATGGTTTCGTGGACTATGGCTACACCTTC. Its protein is CASSYGFVDYGYTF.

The table lists this clone with a count of one. This rearrangement joins TRBV7-3 to TRBJ1-2; TRBD1 is a possible D gene (5 bases). The CDR3 runs 13 residues. Germline V gene lookup returns CDR1 SGHTA and CDR2 FQGTGA. Trimming removed 4 bases at V and 8 bases at J, with 14 bases between. DNA for the CDR3: TGTGCCAGCAGCTCGAGCGCAGGGTACGGCTACACCTTC. It codes for CASSSSAGYGYTF.

This chain joins TRBV9 and TRBJ1-1; maybe TRBD1 (6 bases). The CDR3 runs to 17 residues. Trimming removed 0 bases at V and 5 bases at J, with 20 bases between. Germline CDR1 and CDR2: SGDLS and YYNGEE. CDR3 DNA: TGTGCCAGCAGCGTAGATGTTAGAGGCAGGGGAGATACTGAAGCTTTCTTT. Its translation is CASSVDVRGRGDTEAFF.

The rearrangement joins TRBV7-6 to TRBJ1-1; tentatively, D is TRBD1 (5 bases). CDR3 length: 13 residues. Germline V gives CDR1 SGHVS, CDR2 FNYEAQ. Deletions cut 5 bases from V and 3 bases from J, with 10 bases between. The CDR3 nucleotides read TGTGCCAGCAGCGAACAGGATTACACTGAAGCTTTCTTT. Protein sequence: CASSEQDYTEAFF.

The chain combines TRBV7-2 with TRBJ2-5; no clear D. The CDR3 totals 14 residues. V shed 2 bases and J shed 0 bases, with 7 bases lying between them. CDR1 and CDR2 from the germline V gene are SGHTA and FQGNSA. CDR3 bases: TGTGCCAGCAGCTTAAATGCAAACCAAGAGACCCAGTACTTC. Protein sequence: CASSLNANQETQYF. The variable domain in full, completed from reference TRBV7-2 and TRBJ2-5, reads GAGVSQSPSNKVTEKGKDVELRCDPISGHTALYWYRQSLGQGLEFLIYFQGNSAPDKSGLPSDRFSAERTGGSVSTLTIQRTQQEDSAVYLCASSLNANQETQYFGPGTRLLVL.

The chain is built from TRBV5-5 and TRBJ1-4; D may be TRBD1 (5 bases). This CDR3 spans 16 amino acids. The germline CDR1 and CDR2 sequences are SGHKS and YYEKEE (reference sequence). Trimming took off 0 bases at V and 0 bases at J, with 9 bases between the two ends. The CDR3 nucleotides are TGTGCCAGCAGCTTGGCCAGGGCGTCAACTAATGAAAAACTGTTTTTT. Its translation: CASSLARASTNEKLFF.

J is TRBJ1-4 and V is TRBV18, with D possibly TRBD1 on 5 matching bases. The V and J ends lost 0 bases and 11 bases respectively, with 13 bases between them. CDR1 is KGHSH and CDR2 is LQKENI in the germline V gene. The CDR3 spans 14 residues. CDR3 coding DNA: TGTGCCAGCTCACCACCGTATGGGGCGAGTAAACTGTTTTTT. It translates to CASSPPYGASKLFF.

As regards this clone: A junction end diverges from the germline sequence, so it may reflect a read error. This chain uses TRBV18 with TRBJ1-1, with D unresolved. CDR3 length: 13 amino acids. Germline loops: CDR1 KGHSH, CDR2 LQKENI. CDR3 region: CASSPPDGTEAFF. The CDR3 DNA reads TGTGCCAGCTCTCCACCCGACGGCACTGAAGCTTTCTTT.

This chain uses TRBV6-4 with TRBJ2-1; 8 bases are a match to TRBD2. Germline V gene sequence: CDR1 MRHNA, CDR2 SNTAGT. The CDR3 is made up of 17 amino acids. Germline trimming cut 0 bases from V and 7 bases from J; bases unmatched to any gene: 11. Here the CDR3 reads CASSDSNRLAGKNEQFF. In DNA form, the CDR3 reads TGTGCCAGCAGTGACTCGAATCGGCTAGCGGGCAAAAATGAGCAGTTCTTC.